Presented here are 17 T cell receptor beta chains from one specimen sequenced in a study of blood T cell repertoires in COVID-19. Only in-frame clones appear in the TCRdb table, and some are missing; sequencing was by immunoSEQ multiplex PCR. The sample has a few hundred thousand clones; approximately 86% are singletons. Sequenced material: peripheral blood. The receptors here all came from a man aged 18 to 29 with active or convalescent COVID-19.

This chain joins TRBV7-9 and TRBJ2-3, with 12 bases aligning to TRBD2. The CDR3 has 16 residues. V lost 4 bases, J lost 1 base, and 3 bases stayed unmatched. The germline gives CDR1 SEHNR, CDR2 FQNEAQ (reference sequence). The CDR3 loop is CASSSTSGGRTDTQYF. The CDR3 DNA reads TGTGCCAGCAGCTCGACTAGCGGGGGACGCACAGATACGCAGTATTTT.

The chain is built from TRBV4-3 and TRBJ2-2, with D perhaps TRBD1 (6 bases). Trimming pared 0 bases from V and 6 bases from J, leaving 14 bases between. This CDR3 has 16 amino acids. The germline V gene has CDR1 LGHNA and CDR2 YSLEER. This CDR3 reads CASSQDATGKAGELFF. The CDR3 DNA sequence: TGCGCCAGCAGCCAAGACGCGACAGGAAAGGCCGGGGAGCTGTTTTTT.

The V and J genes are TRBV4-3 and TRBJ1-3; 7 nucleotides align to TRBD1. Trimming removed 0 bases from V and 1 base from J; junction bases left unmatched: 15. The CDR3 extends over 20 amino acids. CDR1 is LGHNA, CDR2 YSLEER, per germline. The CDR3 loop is CASSQEPPRQGGISGNTIYF. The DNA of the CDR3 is TGCGCCAGCAGCCAAGAGCCCCCCAGGCAAGGGGGCATTTCTGGAAACACCATATATTTT.

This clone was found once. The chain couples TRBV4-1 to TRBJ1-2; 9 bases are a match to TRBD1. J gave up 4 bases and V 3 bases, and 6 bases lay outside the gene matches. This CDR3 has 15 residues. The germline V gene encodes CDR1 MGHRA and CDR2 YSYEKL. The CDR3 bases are TGCGCCAGCAGCCAGACAGGGGGGGAGTTCTATGGCTACACCTTC. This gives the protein CASSQTGGEFYGYTF.

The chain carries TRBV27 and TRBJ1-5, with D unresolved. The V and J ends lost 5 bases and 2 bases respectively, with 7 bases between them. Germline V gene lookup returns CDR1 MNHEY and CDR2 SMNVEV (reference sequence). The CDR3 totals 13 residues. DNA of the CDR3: TGTGCCAGCAGTGGAGGAGGCAATCAGCCCCAGCATTTT. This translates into CASSGGGNQPQHF.

In DNA, the CDR3 is TGCGCCAGCAGCCTGGGGGCCCAGGGAGAAGTCCACGAGCAGTACTTC. Translation gives CASSLGAQGEVHEQYF. This chain links TRBV4-1 with TRBJ2-7; tentatively, D is TRBD1 (6 bases). Looked up from germline, CDR1 is MGHRA and CDR2 is YSYEKL. The CDR3 contains 16 residues. The V and J ends lost 4 bases and 5 bases respectively, with 21 bases between them.

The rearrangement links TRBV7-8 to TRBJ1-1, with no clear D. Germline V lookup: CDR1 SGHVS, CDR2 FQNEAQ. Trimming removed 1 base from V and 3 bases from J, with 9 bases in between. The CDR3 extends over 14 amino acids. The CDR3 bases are TGTGCCAGCAGCTTAGACCCCCGGGACACTGAAGCTTTCTTT. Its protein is CASSLDPRDTEAFF.

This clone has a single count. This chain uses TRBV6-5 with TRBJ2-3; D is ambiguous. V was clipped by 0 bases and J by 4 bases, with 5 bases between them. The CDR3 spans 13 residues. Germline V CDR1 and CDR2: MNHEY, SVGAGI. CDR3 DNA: TGTGCCAGCAGTTACTCGAGAGCAGATACGCAGTATTTT. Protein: CASSYSRADTQYF.

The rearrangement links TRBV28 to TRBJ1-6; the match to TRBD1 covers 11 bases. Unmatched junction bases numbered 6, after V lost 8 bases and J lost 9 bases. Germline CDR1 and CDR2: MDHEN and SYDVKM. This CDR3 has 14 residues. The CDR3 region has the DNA TGTGCCAGCCGGGTGGGACAGGGGGGTTCACCCCTCCACTTT. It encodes CASRVGQGGSPLHF.

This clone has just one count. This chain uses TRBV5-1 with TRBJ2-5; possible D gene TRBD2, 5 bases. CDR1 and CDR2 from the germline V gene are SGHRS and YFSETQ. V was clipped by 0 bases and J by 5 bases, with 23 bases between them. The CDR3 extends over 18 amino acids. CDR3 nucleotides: TGCGCCAGCAGCTTGGGGGTTTTGGAGGATTCCCCCTGGGAGACCCAGTACTTC. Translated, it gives CASSLGVLEDSPWETQYF.

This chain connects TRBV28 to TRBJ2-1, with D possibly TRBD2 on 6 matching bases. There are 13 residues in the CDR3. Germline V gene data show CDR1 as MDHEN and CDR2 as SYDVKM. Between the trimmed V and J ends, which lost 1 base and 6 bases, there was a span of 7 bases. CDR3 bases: TGTGCCAGCAGTTTATACGGGAGCAATGAGCAGTTCTTC. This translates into CASSLYGSNEQFF. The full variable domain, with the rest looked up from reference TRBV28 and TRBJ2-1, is DVKVTQSSRYLVKRTGEKVFLECVQDMDHENMFWYRQDPGLGLRLIYFSYDVKMKEKGDIPEGYSVSREKKERFSLILESASTNQTSMYLCASSLYGSNEQFFGPGTRLTVL.

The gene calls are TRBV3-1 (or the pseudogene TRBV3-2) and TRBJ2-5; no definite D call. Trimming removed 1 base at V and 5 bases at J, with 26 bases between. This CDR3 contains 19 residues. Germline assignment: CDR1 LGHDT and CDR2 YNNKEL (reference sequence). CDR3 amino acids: CASSQGVGSEPTLWETQYF. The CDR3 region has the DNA TGTGCCAGCAGCCAAGGGGTCGGAAGCGAGCCGACCCTTTGGGAGACCCAGTACTTC.

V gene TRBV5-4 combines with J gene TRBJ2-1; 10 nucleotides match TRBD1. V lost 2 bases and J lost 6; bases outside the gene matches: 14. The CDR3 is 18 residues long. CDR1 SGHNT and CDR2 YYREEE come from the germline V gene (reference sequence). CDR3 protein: CASSLTPPRTGGVNEQFF. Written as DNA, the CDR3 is TGTGCCAGCAGCTTAACCCCACCTAGGACAGGGGGGGTCAATGAGCAGTTCTTC. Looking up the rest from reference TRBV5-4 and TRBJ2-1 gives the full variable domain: ETGVTQSPTHLIKTRGQQVTLRCSSQSGHNTVSWYQQALGQGPQFIFQYYREEENGRGNFPPRFSGLQFPNYSSELNVNALELDDSALYLCASSLTPPRTGGVNEQFFGPGTRLTVL.

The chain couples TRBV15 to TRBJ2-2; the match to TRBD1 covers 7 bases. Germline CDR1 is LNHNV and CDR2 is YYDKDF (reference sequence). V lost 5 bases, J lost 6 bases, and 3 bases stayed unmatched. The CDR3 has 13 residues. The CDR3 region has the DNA TGTGCCACCAGCGGACAGGCCCCCGGGGAGCTGTTTTTT. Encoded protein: CATSGQAPGELFF.

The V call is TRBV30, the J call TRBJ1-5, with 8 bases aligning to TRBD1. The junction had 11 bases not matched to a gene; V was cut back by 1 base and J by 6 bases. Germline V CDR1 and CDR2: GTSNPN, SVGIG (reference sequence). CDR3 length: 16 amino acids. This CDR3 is CAWSDPGDRQSQPQHF. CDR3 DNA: TGTGCCTGGAGTGACCCGGGGGACAGGCAATCTCAGCCCCAGCATTTT.

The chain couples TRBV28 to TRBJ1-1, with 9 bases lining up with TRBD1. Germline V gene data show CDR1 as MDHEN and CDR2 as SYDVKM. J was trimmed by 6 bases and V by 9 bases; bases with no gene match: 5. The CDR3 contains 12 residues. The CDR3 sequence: CASGQGWSEAFF. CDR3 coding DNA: TGTGCCAGTGGACAGGGGTGGTCTGAAGCTTTCTTT. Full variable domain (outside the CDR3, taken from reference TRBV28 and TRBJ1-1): DVKVTQSSRYLVKRTGEKVFLECVQDMDHENMFWYRQDPGLGLRLIYFSYDVKMKEKGDIPEGYSVSREKKERFSLILESASTNQTSMYLCASGQGWSEAFFGQGTRLTVV.

The DNA for the CDR3 is TGTGCCAGCAGTCCCACTTTCGGACAGTTATCCTACGAGCAGTACTTC. Translated, it gives CASSPTFGQLSYEQYF. This chain uses TRBV28 with TRBJ2-7; the D gene is possibly TRBD1 (6 bases). CDR1 and CDR2 (germline): MDHEN, SYDVKM. This CDR3 contains 16 residues. V lost 5 bases and J lost 1, with 18 bases in between.